This TCR beta chain was sequenced during a study of neurological immune-mediated disorders. The cells used in sorted libraries, CD4+ or CD8+ T cells, numbered 1 million. By 5'RACE with 10-nucleotide random UMIs, the cDNA was made. TCRdb fed the 5' RACE reads into MiXCR, producing one record per CDR3 protein. The repertoire holds approximately 39,000 distinct CDR3 sequences, with about 7% as singletons. Trimming took off 5 bases at V and 2 bases at J, with 9 bases between the two ends. This CDR3 is 12 amino acids long. Germline loops: CDR1 SQVTM, CDR2 ANQGSEA. V gene TRBV29-1 combines with J gene TRBJ1-2; no clear D. This receptor was taken from a man aged 45-65 years in good health. Sequenced sample: CD4+ T cells from blood. In DNA form, the CDR3 reads TGCAGCGTTCGGATGGGAAACTATGGCTACACCTTC. Protein product: CSVRMGNYGYTF.